This passage covers 29 T cell receptor beta chains from one sample sequenced in a study of cytomegalovirus exposure and HLA in healthy donors. Primers for the PCR totalled 60 Vbeta and 13 Jbeta. This table comes from immunoSEQ multiplex PCR, and its TCRdb copy is limited to in-frame clones, with some not included. Here the sample spans 100,000 to 150,000 clones, 75% to 90% being singletons. Sequenced material: PBMCs. The receptors derive from a man aged 25 to 45 in good health and CMV-seronegative.

The chain links TRBV5-4 to TRBJ2-1, with D tentatively TRBD2 (5 bases). Looked up from germline, CDR1 is SGHNT and CDR2 is YYREEE (reference sequence). Deletions cut 2 bases from V and 13 bases from J, with 10 bases between. The CDR3 has 11 residues. CDR3 protein: CASSFRRVQFF. CDR3 DNA: TGTGCCAGCAGCTTTCGGCGGGTTCAGTTCTTC.

The genes are TRBV27 and TRBJ1-1; D is undetermined. Trimming stripped 3 bases from V and 0 bases from J, with 8 bases between. The CDR3 length is 14 residues. Germline lookup yields CDR1 MNHEY and CDR2 SMNVEV (reference sequence). The CDR3 nucleotides read TGTGCCAGCAGTTTTACGGGAGTGAACACTGAAGCTTTCTTT. Amino acids: CASSFTGVNTEAFF.

The chain combines TRBV4-1 with TRBJ2-7; a possible D gene is TRBD2 (7 bases). Germline CDR1 reads MGHRA; CDR2 reads YSYEKL. Trimming cost V 1 base and J 2 bases, with 27 bases left between them. CDR3 length: 20 residues. CDR3 sequence: CASSQGVWSVGRGTTYEQYF. The CDR3 coding sequence is TGCGCCAGCAGCCAAGGAGTATGGTCGGTCGGGCGGGGGACAACCTACGAGCAGTACTTC.

V is TRBV10-3 and J is TRBJ2-7, with 7 bases aligning to TRBD1. Germline V gene data show CDR1 as ENHRY and CDR2 as SYGVKD. V shed 10 bases and J 3 bases; nucleotides not matched to a gene: 6. This CDR3 is built from 12 residues. The CDR3 spells CATSDRLYEQYF. The CDR3 DNA follows: TGTGCCACTTCGGACAGGCTCTACGAGCAGTACTTC.

The V call is TRBV5-4, the J call TRBJ1-1; D not certain. Trimming left V 0 bases short and J 3 bases short, with 3 bases between. Germline-derived CDR1 and CDR2 are SGHNT and YYREEE (reference sequence). The CDR3 contains 12 residues. The CDR3 DNA follows: TGTGCCAGCAGCTTGGCCGACACTGAAGCTTTCTTT. Translated, it gives CASSLADTEAFF.

This clone was observed a single time. The junction and the germline gene differ at one end; a read error may be behind it. The genes are TRBV5-5 and TRBJ1-1; 8 nucleotides align to TRBD1. The CDR3 is 15 residues long. CDR1 SGHKS and CDR2 YYEKEE come from the germline V gene (reference sequence). CDR3 in DNA: TGTACCAGCAGCATATCAGGGGGCATGAACACTGAAGCTTTCTTT. Protein: CTSSISGGMNTEAFF.

The chain uses TRBV30 and TRBJ1-4; D not resolved. V was shortened by 0 bases and J by 7 bases, with 15 bases between the two germline ends. Germline V gene sequence: CDR1 GTSNPN, CDR2 SVGIG (reference sequence). The CDR3 consists of 15 residues. CDR3 in amino acids: CAWSVYKTGSEKLFF. In DNA form, the CDR3 reads TGTGCCTGGAGTGTATATAAGACGGGGAGTGAAAAACTGTTTTTT.

V usage is TRBV6-1 and J usage is TRBJ1-5; D is possibly TRBD1 (5 bases). The germline V and J ends were trimmed by 0 bases and 6 bases, with 18 bases remaining between them. The germline V gene has CDR1 MNHNS and CDR2 SASEGT. The CDR3 sequence is 17 residues long. This CDR3 is CASSEAWGRTERQPQHF. In DNA form, the CDR3 reads TGTGCCAGCAGTGAAGCTTGGGGCAGGACGGAGCGTCAGCCCCAGCATTTT.

The genes are TRBV5-1 and TRBJ1-2; possibly TRBD1 for D (5 bases). The CDR3 loop spans 15 amino acids. Per the germline V gene, CDR1 is SGHRS and CDR2 is YFSETQ. The V end was cut by 0 bases, the J end by 3 bases, with 12 bases between. This CDR3 reads CASSLDGHGYYGYTF. CDR3 nucleotides: TGCGCCAGCAGCTTGGACGGACACGGGTACTATGGCTACACCTTC.

This rearrangement joins TRBV19 to TRBJ2-1; 10 bases are shared with TRBD2. The germline gives CDR1 LNHDA, CDR2 SQIVND (reference sequence). The ends lost 3 bases at V and 2 bases at J; junction bases unmatched: 10. CDR3 size: 18 residues. The CDR3: CASSITPSLAGAYNEQFF. The CDR3 region has the DNA TGTGCCAGTAGTATCACCCCCTCCCTAGCGGGGGCCTACAATGAGCAGTTCTTC.

This chain connects TRBV11-3 to TRBJ2-5; D not resolved. This CDR3 comprises 14 residues. The germline V and J ends were trimmed by 5 bases and 4 bases, with 14 bases remaining between them. CDR1 and CDR2 from the germline V gene are SGHNT and YENEEA. For the CDR3, the DNA is TGTGCCAGCAGCCGAGGCCCCACTTCAGAGACCCAGTACTTC. This translates into CASSRGPTSETQYF.

The chain employs TRBV4-3 and TRBJ2-7; D is uncertain. Per germline, CDR1 LGHNA and CDR2 YSLEER. The ends were cut back, 0 bases at V and 0 bases at J, with 6 bases in the middle. This CDR3 spans 14 amino acids. CDR3 DNA sequence: TGCGCCAGCAGCCAAGATCCGTTCTCCTACGAGCAGTACTTC. It codes for CASSQDPFSYEQYF.

J is TRBJ2-1 and V is TRBV11-2; 10 bases match TRBD1. The CDR3 spans 17 residues. The germline V gene encodes CDR1 SGHAT and CDR2 FQNNGV. The junction had 7 bases not matched to a gene; V was cut back by 1 base and J by 4 bases. DNA for the CDR3: TGTGCCAGCAGCTTAGTAAGGGACAGGGGCAGATACAATGAGCAGTTCTTC. It translates to CASSLVRDRGRYNEQFF.

The genes are TRBV7-8 and TRBJ2-3, with a weak D call TRBD2 (6 bases). This CDR3 region has 17 residues. Trimming took off 4 bases at V and 2 bases at J, with 19 bases between the two ends. The germline V gene has CDR1 SGHVS and CDR2 FQNEAQ. In DNA, the CDR3 is TGTGCCAGCAGCTACACCCCCCGGGGAGGTCTCACAGATACGCAGTATTTT. Amino acid sequence: CASSYTPRGGLTDTQYF. Filled out from reference TRBV7-8 and TRBJ2-3, the complete variable domain reads GAGVSQSPRYKVAKRGQDVALRCDPISGHVSLFWYQQALGQGPEFLTYFQNEAQLDKSGLPSDRFFAERPEGSVSTLKIQRTQQEDSAVYLCASSYTPRGGLTDTQYFGPGTRLTVL.

V gene TRBV6-1 combines with J gene TRBJ2-7; TRBD1 aligns across 9 bases. The V and J ends lost 5 bases and 3 bases, in that order; junction bases with no gene match: 2. Per the germline V gene, CDR1 is MNHNS and CDR2 is SASEGT. The CDR3 runs 13 residues. The CDR3 region is CASSWGQGYEQYF. CDR3 nucleotide sequence: TGTGCCAGCAGTTGGGGACAGGGCTACGAGCAGTACTTC.

The V gene is TRBV29-1, the J gene TRBJ2-5, with 8 bases aligning to TRBD2. The ends lost 6 bases at V and 1 base at J; junction bases unmatched: 13. Germline assignment: CDR1 SQVTM and CDR2 ANQGSEA. This CDR3 is built from 16 residues. CDR3 DNA: TGCAGCGTCTCCTTTCCCGTAGCGGGGTCCCAAGAGACCCAGTACTTC. Encoded protein: CSVSFPVAGSQETQYF.

This clone was counted between two and nine times. This chain uses TRBV6-1 with TRBJ2-5, with TRBD1 matching 7 bases. The CDR3 spans 14 residues. V shed 6 bases and J 4 bases; nucleotides not matched to a gene: 8. Germline V CDR1 and CDR2: MNHNS, SASEGT. For the CDR3, the DNA is TGTGCCAGCAGGCGTCGGTCAGGGGGAGAGACCCAGTACTTC. Translating gives CASRRRSGGETQYF.

CDR3 bases: TGCGCCAGCAGCCCGGGACAGAGGTTCTACGAGCAGTACTTC. Translation gives CASSPGQRFYEQYF. The V call is TRBV4-1, the J call TRBJ2-7, with 7 bases matching TRBD1. V shed 4 bases and J 3 bases; nucleotides not matched to a gene: 6. Germline V gives CDR1 MGHRA, CDR2 YSYEKL. The CDR3 length is 14 residues.

The CDR3 DNA is TGCAGCACTCGGGACACTTTCTATGGCTACACCTTC. Translated: CSTRDTFYGYTF. This sequence joins TRBV29-1 and TRBJ1-2; possible D gene TRBD1, 6 bases. CDR3 length: 12 amino acids. Trimming shortened V by 8 bases and J by 4 bases, and 14 bases separated the two germline ends. Germline CDR1 and CDR2: SQVTM and ANQGSEA.

This clone has just a few counts. CDR3 coding DNA: TGTGCCAGCAGTGGGCAGGCAACTAATGAAAAACTGTTTTTT. As protein: CASSGQATNEKLFF. This chain connects TRBV25-1 to TRBJ1-4; unclear D gene. V was shortened by 4 bases and J by 0 bases, with 6 bases between the two germline ends. This CDR3 is built from 14 residues. Germline-derived CDR1 and CDR2 are MGHDK and SYGVNS.

V gene TRBV5-6 combines with J gene TRBJ2-7, with D hard to call. V lost 4 bases, J lost 0 bases, and 5 bases lay in between. Germline V gene lookup returns CDR1 SGHDT and CDR2 YYEEEE. The CDR3 consists of 12 residues. The CDR3 protein is CASSDFSYEQYF. In DNA form, the CDR3 reads TGTGCCAGCAGCGACTTCTCCTACGAGCAGTACTTC.

This chain links TRBV5-4 with TRBJ2-7, with TRBD1 as a possible D gene (5 bases). From germline, CDR1 is SGHNT and CDR2 YYREEE (reference sequence). V lost 3 bases to trimming and J lost 0 bases, with 16 bases between them. CDR3 length equals 16 residues. The CDR3 sequence: CASSSEWTLTSYEQYF. The CDR3, as DNA: TGTGCCAGCAGCTCGGAGTGGACATTAACCTCCTACGAGCAGTACTTC. The variable domain in full, with the rest retrieved from reference TRBV5-4 and TRBJ2-7, is ETGVTQSPTHLIKTRGQQVTLRCSSQSGHNTVSWYQQALGQGPQFIFQYYREEENGRGNFPPRFSGLQFPNYSSELNVNALELDDSALYLCASSSEWTLTSYEQYFGPGTRLTVT.

This clone occurred once. CDR3 coding DNA: TGTGCCAGCAGCCCGGCGGGGGGGGCCTACAATGAGCAGTTCTTC. Translation: CASSPAGGAYNEQFF. The V gene is TRBV11-2, the J gene TRBJ2-1; 9 positions match TRBD2. Germline loops: CDR1 SGHAT, CDR2 FQNNGV. The CDR3 covers 15 residues. V gave up 5 bases and J gave up 2 bases; unmatched junction bases: 4. Variable domain in full (rest from reference TRBV11-2 and TRBJ2-1): EAGVAQSPRYKIIEKRQSVAFWCNPISGHATLYWYQQILGQGPKLLIQFQNNGVVDDSQLPKDRFSAERLKGVDSTLKIQPAKLEDSAVYLCASSPAGGAYNEQFFGPGTRLTVL.

This chain uses TRBV7-2 with TRBJ2-5; TRBD2 aligns across 12 bases. The germline gives CDR1 SGHTA, CDR2 FQGNSA. The trim removed 3 bases at V and 5 bases at J, leaving 10 bases unmatched. The CDR3 runs 17 residues. CDR3 DNA: TGTGCCAGCAGCTTTGGACTAGCGGGGTCCCTGGGGGAGACCCAGTACTTC. It encodes CASSFGLAGSLGETQYF.

This chain links TRBV27 with TRBJ2-2; 10 nucleotides agree with TRBD1. The V and J ends lost 1 base and 2 bases, in that order; junction bases with no gene match: 1. This CDR3 region has 16 residues. Germline CDR1 is MNHEY and CDR2 is SMNVEV (reference sequence). The CDR3 sequence: CASSLWTGGNTGELFF. DNA for the CDR3: TGTGCCAGCAGTTTATGGACAGGGGGAAACACCGGGGAGCTGTTTTTT.

This chain uses TRBV6-1 with TRBJ2-1; D is possibly TRBD1 (5 bases). V lost 4 bases and J lost 4, with 17 bases in between. In germline, CDR1 is MNHNS, CDR2 SASEGT. This CDR3 contains 16 residues. CDR3 sequence: CASSGPIRGQYNEQFF. The CDR3 DNA reads as TGTGCCAGCAGTGGGCCGATAAGGGGTCAATACAATGAGCAGTTCTTC.

The genes are TRBV14 and TRBJ1-4; TRBD1 might be the D (5 bases). Germline CDR1 reads SGHDN; CDR2 reads FVKESK. This CDR3 has 15 residues. The germline V and J ends were trimmed by 4 bases and 3 bases, with 12 bases remaining between them. The CDR3 nucleotides are TGTGCCAGCAGCCTAATCGACAGCTCTAATGAAAAACTGTTTTTT. Translated, it gives CASSLIDSSNEKLFF.

The J gene is TRBJ1-2, the V gene TRBV13; 7 bases align to TRBD1. CDR1 and CDR2 from the germline V gene are PRHDT and FYEKMQ (reference sequence). CDR3 size: 16 residues. V gave up 11 bases and J gave up 5 bases; unmatched junction bases: 20. CDR3: CASVPHSGRGFYGYTF. The CDR3 DNA reads TGTGCCTCTGTTCCACATTCGGGCAGGGGGTTTTATGGCTACACCTTC.

DNA for the CDR3: TGTGCCAGCAGCTCCTTGGGGCCGGGACAGGGACGAACCGGGGAGCTGTTTTTT. It specifies CASSSLGPGQGRTGELFF. The chain employs TRBV7-9 and TRBJ2-2; 9 bases agree with TRBD1. Losses at the gene ends were 4 bases for V and 5 bases for J; bases not matched to a gene: 14. The CDR3 covers 18 residues. Germline loops: CDR1 SEHNR, CDR2 FQNEAQ (reference sequence).